A single sample is the source of the 12 T cell receptor beta chains below, sequenced in a study of T cell responses to AZD1222 COVID-19 vaccine. Repertoires were generated with immunoSEQ multiplex PCR, while TCRdb's copy carries only in-frame clones and drops some. This table has 100,000 to 150,000 clones, around 90% appearing once. The sample here was peripheral blood, taken on day 0 of AZD1222 vaccination. The receptors derive from an adult in good health.

This chain uses TRBV4-1 with TRBJ2-5; 7 nucleotides agree with TRBD2. This CDR3 region has 14 residues. Trimming cost V 2 bases and J 1 base; bases outside gene matches: 1. Germline V gene data show CDR1 as MGHRA and CDR2 as YSYEKL. The CDR3: CASSQLAVQETQYF. The DNA for the CDR3 is TGCGCCAGCAGCCAACTAGCGGTCCAAGAGACCCAGTACTTC.

The gene calls are TRBV3-1 (or the pseudogene TRBV3-2) and TRBJ1-1, with D possibly matching TRBD1 (5 bases). The CDR3 has 15 residues. Deletions cut 0 bases from V and 5 bases from J, with 13 bases between. Germline CDR1 reads LGHDT; CDR2 reads YNNKEL (reference sequence). CDR3 coding DNA: TGTGCCAGCAGCCAAGATTCGGGGGAGGGAACTGAAGCTTTCTTT. It yields the protein CASSQDSGEGTEAFF.

Only one count was recorded for this clone. The chain combines TRBV27 with TRBJ1-1; D is unresolved. CDR1 and CDR2 from the germline V gene are MNHEY and SMNVEV (reference sequence). Trimming removed 3 bases from V and 1 base from J, with 12 bases in between. The CDR3 totals 15 residues. The CDR3 protein is CASSLGLQRNTEAFF. For the CDR3, the DNA is TGTGCCAGCAGTTTGGGGTTACAGCGGAACACTGAAGCTTTCTTT.

The genes are TRBV18 and TRBJ2-1, with D uncertain. The CDR3 contains 13 residues. CDR1 KGHSH and CDR2 LQKENI come from the germline V gene. V was cut by 3 bases and J by 6 bases, with 9 bases left in between. CDR3: CASSPNMANEQFF. CDR3 DNA: TGTGCCAGCTCACCTAACATGGCCAATGAGCAGTTCTTC.

The chain combines TRBV5-1 with TRBJ1-6, with 8 bases identical to TRBD1. The CDR3 totals 15 residues. Trimming at V came to 4 bases and at J to 10 bases, leaving 10 bases not matched to a gene. Germline V gene lookup returns CDR1 SGHRS and CDR2 YFSETQ. CDR3 in DNA: TGCGCCAGCAGCCCCGAGGACAGGGAGGACTCACCCCTCCACTTT. It translates to CASSPEDREDSPLHF. Combining the CDR3 with reference TRBV5-1 and TRBJ1-6 gives the whole variable domain KAGVTQTPRYLIKTRGQQVTLSCSPISGHRSVSWYQQTPGQGLQFLFEYFSETQRNKGNFPGRFSGRQFSNSRSEMNVSTLELGDSALYLCASSPEDREDSPLHFGNGTRLTVT.

The V call is TRBV11-2, the J call TRBJ2-5; possible D gene TRBD1, 6 bases. Germline CDR1 is SGHAT and CDR2 is FQNNGV. The V end was cut by 5 bases, the J end by 3 bases, with 13 bases between. There are 14 residues in the CDR3. The CDR3 DNA is TGTGCCAGCAGCCCTCCGGGGACAAAAGAGACCCAGTACTTC. Its protein product is CASSPPGTKETQYF.

The chain combines TRBV7-9 with TRBJ1-6; 12 nucleotides align to TRBD1. Germline CDR1 is SEHNR and CDR2 is FQNEAQ (reference sequence). This CDR3 region has 16 residues. Trimming removed 5 bases from V and 6 bases from J; junction bases left unmatched: 5. The CDR3 bases are TGTGCCAGCAGCGACGGGACAGGGGGCCTTAATTCACCCCTCCACTTT. It codes for CASSDGTGGLNSPLHF.

Only one count was recorded for this clone. This chain uses TRBV7-3 with TRBJ2-2; 13 nucleotides agree with TRBD2. The CDR3 spans 15 residues. Losses at the gene ends were 5 bases for V and 7 bases for J; bases not matched to a gene: 4. Germline CDR1 SGHTA, CDR2 FQGTGA. CDR3 nucleotide sequence: TGTGCCAGCAGCCCGACTAGCGGGGGGTTCGGGGAGCTGTTTTTT. Protein: CASSPTSGGFGELFF.

The chain carries TRBV3-1 (or the pseudogene TRBV3-2) and TRBJ2-1; the D is unclear. Germline loops: CDR1 LGHDT, CDR2 YNNKEL (reference sequence). CDR3 length: 12 amino acids. V lost 0 bases to trimming and J lost 15 bases, with 12 bases between them. Here the CDR3 reads CASSQDSGVTFF. The CDR3 nucleotides read TGTGCCAGCAGCCAAGATAGTGGGGTTACGTTCTTC.

The chain is built from TRBV27 and TRBJ2-7; the match to TRBD2 covers 7 bases. This CDR3 region has 15 residues. With 2 bases clipped from V and 1 base from J, the junction kept 5 bases outside the gene matches. Germline V gives CDR1 MNHEY, CDR2 SMNVEV (reference sequence). In DNA form, the CDR3 reads TGTGCCAGCAGTTTACTGGGGCGGGGGTCCTACGAGCAGTACTTC. It translates to CASSLLGRGSYEQYF.

The rearrangement uses TRBV5-1 and TRBJ2-3; 14 bases match TRBD2. The CDR3 totals 16 residues. Germline-derived CDR1 and CDR2 are SGHRS and YFSETQ. V lost 4 bases and J lost 1; bases outside the gene matches: 2. The CDR3: CASSPGLAGGTDTQYF. The CDR3 region has the DNA TGCGCCAGCAGCCCGGGACTAGCGGGAGGCACAGATACGCAGTATTTT.

The chain has TRBV9 and TRBJ2-1; possible D gene TRBD2, 5 bases. V lost 4 bases, J lost 6 bases, and 14 bases lay in between. The CDR3 runs 14 residues. Germline V gene lookup returns CDR1 SGDLS and CDR2 YYNGEE. The CDR3 is CASSNLASPNEQFF. CDR3 in DNA: TGTGCCAGCAGCAACTTAGCGAGCCCCAATGAGCAGTTCTTC. Looking up the rest from reference TRBV9 and TRBJ2-1 gives the full variable domain: DSGVTQTPKHLITATGQRVTLRCSPRSGDLSVYWYQQSLDQGLQFLIQYYNGEERAKGNILERFSAQQFPDLHSELNLSSLELGDSALYFCASSNLASPNEQFFGPGTRLTVL.